This T cell receptor (beta chain) was observed in a study of blood T cells in healthy people across ages (dated by TCRdb to between 2015 and 2016). About the investigation overall: In model experiments, roughly one uniquely barcoded TCR beta cDNA molecule per two T cells was captured by template switching. To track age-related changes in TCR beta repertoire diversity, the study relied on deep sequencing normalized with unique cDNA molecular identifiers. Four age groups were formed from the donors: young (average about 15 years), middle-aged (approximately 39), aged (approximately 60) and long-lived (approximately 80). Two additional independent replicas of 1 million unique cDNA reads from the same blood draw were analyzed for two donors (one aged 18 to 30 and one aged 80 or older). Study-level results and caveats: A strong correlation was found between observed TCR beta diversity and the percentage of naive T cells measured by flow cytometry. Since profiling was done on bulk unsorted PBMCs, naive and antigen-experienced compartments could not be conclusively compared. As age increased, observed TCR beta diversity per million T cells dropped in a roughly linear way, and a significant reduction was already evident by age 40. Compared with the aged group, the long-lived group had more naive CD4+ T cells, fewer expanded clones and increased TCR diversity, a pattern suggesting age selection. Estimates of total diversity based on one million sequenced T cells were regarded as lower bounds and as underestimates. Because the CMV infection status of the donors was unknown, age-related changes in expanded clonotypes may potentially have been confounded.

CDR3 length: 16 amino acids, cysteine to phenylalanine. Here the CDR3 DNA is all that survives: 48 bases in frame from base 1. CDR1 and CDR2, looked up from the germline V gene (reference sequence), are DFQATT and SNEGSKA. V is pruned by 0 bases and J by 1 base, leaving 7 bases of the junction without a gene match. As regards this clonotype: No antigen is known for it. No much larger clone is present one base from it, and per-base qualities are unavailable.

Donors were under 40 systemically healthy Caucasian individuals from Russia aged about 6 to 100 years. Each donor gave ten milliliters of peripheral blood, drawn into EDTA-treated Vacutainer tubes. Ficoll-Paque density-gradient centrifugation was used to isolate PBMCs, with at least 7 million per sample. Trizol reagent was used to extract total RNA from PBMCs, with at least 5 micrograms per sample. For every donor, an aliquot of PBMCs went through flow cytometry to measure the percentages of naive CD45RAhigh/CD27high T cells. Library preparation used 5' RACE. TCRdb names Illumina HiSeq 2500 as the instrument used. A second PCR of about 7 to 12 cycles was run with a J-beta primer mix and a sample-barcoded 5' primer. A template-switch 5' adaptor carrying 12 random nucleotides introduced a unique molecular identifier onto each TCR beta cDNA molecule. Each sample yielded at least 3 million CDR3-containing paired-end reads. All of the RNA was converted into first-strand cDNA using the Mint cDNA synthesis kit, with a TRBC-specific oligonucleotide serving as the primer. Following uracil-DNA glycosylase treatment, a first 18-cycle PCR with universal primers M1SS and BC2_uni_R was performed on all cDNA. Per the source publication's procedure: For normalization, 1 million high-quality reads were randomly selected from each sample, with every read carrying a distinct molecular identifier. Reads sharing molecular identifiers were discarded rather than binned into consensus sequences. MiTCR, run with a Q25 quality threshold and the strictest error-elimination algorithm, handled CDR3 identification, clonotype clustering and error correction. A nonparametric unseen species model using Euler transformation provided a lower-bound estimate of total TCR beta diversity. The public reads were run again by TCRdb, first through fastp at Q25 and then through MiXCR, and only productive beta chains were kept. Duplicate CDR3 protein sequences are folded into a single record with the most common DNA and genes. The V and J calls come from TCRdb's annotation, not from the publication. The sample table records fewer than 600,000 distinct CDR3 sequences; about 28% of these occur just once. 3% to 4% of the sample is taken by the ten largest.

These records were also assigned to another study, of T cells of mothers and their children. In that second paper, the authors write: The donors were nine systemically healthy Caucasian individuals, made up of three mothers and their six children. cDNA synthesis consumed the entire amount of extracted RNA, loaded at roughly 1.5 ug RNA in each 15 ul reaction. In the second PCR, sample barcodes and 2-4 random nucleotides were introduced via the M1S primer. Each mother yielded over 8.5 million TCR beta CDR3 reads and each child about 3 million reads. In both related and unrelated pairs, thymic selection shapes the output of TCR recombination in a similar way, with inherited differences having only a minor effect. Related mother-child pairs always showed normalized repertoire overlap that was slightly higher than in unrelated mother-child pairs, though the difference was never significant. No persistent microchimeric T cell clones were detected, at a sensitivity of roughly 96 clones per million clonotypes. Deep NGS was used in the study to compare the TCR beta repertoires of mothers and children and to look for features that separate related mother-child pairs from unrelated individuals. On average, the children were about 12 +/- 4 years old, while the mothers were approximately 40 +/- 4 years old. Libraries were sequenced on Illumina HiSeq 2000 with 100+100 nt paired-end reads after adapter ligation with NEBNext reagents. To prevent cross-contamination, the mother and child libraries were prepared a month apart and were sequenced in separate runs. For each donor, somewhere between roughly 450,000 and 2,000,000 distinct TCR beta clonotypes were identified. Naive TCR beta clonotypes were estimated from low-frequency clonotypes matched to each donor's FACS-determined naive share, without sorting.

The specimen was blood. The chain was built from TRBV20-1 and TRBJ2-5; a stretch of 8 junction bases matches TRBD2. This clonotype originated in a boy aged 2 to 9 in good health. The nucleotide sequence is TGCAGTGCTAGAGATTCGGCGGGGGGATTCCAAGAGACCCAGTACTTC. It encodes CSARDSAGGFQETQYF.